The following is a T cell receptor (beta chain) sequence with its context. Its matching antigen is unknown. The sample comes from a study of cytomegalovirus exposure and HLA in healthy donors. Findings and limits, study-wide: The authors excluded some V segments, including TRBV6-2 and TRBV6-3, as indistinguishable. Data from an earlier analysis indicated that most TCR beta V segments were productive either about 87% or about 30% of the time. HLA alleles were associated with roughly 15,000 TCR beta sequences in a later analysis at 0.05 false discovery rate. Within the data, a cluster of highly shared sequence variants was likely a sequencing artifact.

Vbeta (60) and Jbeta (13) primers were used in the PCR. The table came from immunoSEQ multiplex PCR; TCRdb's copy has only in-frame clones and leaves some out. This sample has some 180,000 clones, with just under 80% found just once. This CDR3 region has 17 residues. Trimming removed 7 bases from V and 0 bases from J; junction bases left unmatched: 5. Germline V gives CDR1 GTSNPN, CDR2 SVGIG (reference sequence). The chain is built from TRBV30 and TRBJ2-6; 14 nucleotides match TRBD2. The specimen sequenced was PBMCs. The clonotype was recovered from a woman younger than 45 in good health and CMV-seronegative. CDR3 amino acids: CASGLAGDYSGANVLTF. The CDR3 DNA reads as TGTGCCTCGGGACTAGCGGGGGATTACTCTGGGGCCAACGTCCTGACTTTC.